These 15 T cell receptor beta chains originate from one sample sequenced in a study of metastatic and nonmetastatic thyroid tumors. TCRdb re-called the PCR reads with MiXCR. The sample comprises about 70,000 clones, roughly 18% of which are singletons, and 9.5% to 15% rests with the top ten. Thyroid surgery was performed in patients who had received no treatment beforehand. The source material was blood. These receptors were collected from a female donor with papillary thyroid cancer or a benign thyroid nodule (not recorded which). Some clones in this sample may be carry-over from other donors' samples.

This rearrangement joins TRBV9 to TRBJ2-5; TRBD2 matches 7 bases. The V gene end was trimmed by 2 bases and the J gene end by 5 bases; junction bases not matched to a gene: 3. Germline-derived CDR1 and CDR2 are SGDLS and YYNGEE. CDR3 size: 13 residues. CDR3 nucleotides: TGTGCCAGCAGCGTGGACGGGGGGGAGACCCAGTACTTC. Protein product: CASSVDGGETQYF.

This clone was recorded at least ten times. This sequence joins TRBV6-1 and TRBJ1-4, with 9 bases aligning to TRBD1. Germline V lookup: CDR1 MNHNS, CDR2 SASEGT. The junction had 11 bases not matched to a gene; V was cut back by 7 bases and J by 8 bases. The CDR3 has 15 amino acids. CDR3 region: CASITHGTGSEKLFF. CDR3 nucleotide sequence: TGTGCCAGCATCACTCATGGGACAGGGAGCGAAAAACTGTTTTTT.

This clone was seen a few times. The rearrangement uses TRBV27 and TRBJ2-7; D not resolved. Trimming took off 8 bases at V and 1 base at J, with 9 bases between the two ends. The CDR3 sequence is 12 residues long. Germline V lookup: CDR1 MNHEY, CDR2 SMNVEV (reference sequence). The CDR3 bases are TGTGCCAGCGCGCGGCTTTCCTACGAGCAGTACTTC. Translated, it gives CASARLSYEQYF.

In its sample, this clone was seen once. The chain combines TRBV30 with TRBJ1-1; D is ambiguous. The CDR3 sequence is 15 residues long. In germline, CDR1 is GTSNPN, CDR2 SVGIG (reference sequence). Trimming stripped 1 base from V and 1 base from J, with 13 bases between. This CDR3 is CAWSASQHRNTEAFF. CDR3 DNA sequence: TGTGCCTGGAGTGCATCGCAACACCGGAACACTGAAGCTTTCTTT.

This clone was seen repeatedly, ten times or more. The chain employs TRBV6-4 and TRBJ1-2; D gene ambiguous. CDR3 length equals 16 residues. In germline, CDR1 is MRHNA, CDR2 SNTAGT. The V end was cut by 3 bases, the J end by 1 base, with 15 bases between. This CDR3 reads CASSENGGRLNYGYTF. CDR3 coding DNA: TGTGCCAGCAGTGAGAACGGCGGACGACTTAACTATGGCTACACCTTC.

This clone has at least ten counts. The chain recombines TRBV12-3 or TRBV12-4 with TRBJ1-2; 10 nucleotides align to TRBD1. The CDR3 is 16 amino acids. V was pared by 4 bases and J by 8 bases, with 13 bases of the junction left unmatched. CDR3 residues: CASSYPPGQGHSGYTF. The CDR3 nucleotides are TGTGCCAGCAGTTACCCCCCGGGACAGGGGCATTCGGGCTACACCTTC.

This clone was counted ten times or more. The chain links TRBV7-3 to TRBJ2-5, with D unclear. Germline CDR1 reads SGHTA; CDR2 reads FQGTGA. The CDR3 runs to 12 residues. The V end lost 2 bases, the J end lost 4 bases, and 5 bases lay between the germline ends. CDR3 loop: CASSLSGETQYF. CDR3 in DNA: TGTGCCAGCAGCTTATCCGGAGAGACCCAGTACTTC.

There are many counts of this clone. The rearrangement joins TRBV6-1 to TRBJ1-5, with a weak D call TRBD1 (5 bases). Looked up from germline, CDR1 is MNHNS and CDR2 is SASEGT. This CDR3 is built from 14 residues. With 6 bases removed from V and 3 bases from J, the gap between germline ends came to 12 bases. CDR3 residues: CASRVTGINQPQHF. CDR3 DNA: TGTGCCAGCAGGGTAACAGGAATCAATCAGCCCCAGCATTTT.

The chain combines TRBV20-1 with TRBJ2-1; 10 bases align to TRBD2. This CDR3 has 14 amino acids. Germline lookup yields CDR1 DFQATT and CDR2 SNEGSKA (reference sequence). The junction had 3 bases not matched to a gene; V was cut back by 3 bases and J by 4 bases. The CDR3 DNA is TGCAGTGCTAGGAGCGGGGGGGATTACAATGAGCAGTTCTTC. It codes for CSARSGGDYNEQFF.

The chain links TRBV7-9 to TRBJ1-1, with a tentative D call TRBD1 (5 bases). V was trimmed by 5 bases and J by 3 bases, leaving 13 bases between them. The CDR3 sequence is 14 residues long. Germline V CDR1 and CDR2: SEHNR, FQNEAQ (reference sequence). CDR3 coding DNA: TGTGCCAGCAGCCTACGGGGGGATCACACTGAAGCTTTCTTT. Residues: CASSLRGDHTEAFF.

In this sample, this clone turned up many times. The chain carries TRBV15 and TRBJ2-2, with no clear D. CDR1 LNHNV and CDR2 YYDKDF come from the germline V gene (reference sequence). The CDR3 totals 16 residues. Trimming left V 2 bases short and J 8 bases short, with 18 bases between. In nucleotides, the CDR3 is TGTGCCACCAGCAGAACCTGGGCGCCCTCGTTTGGGGAGCTGTTTTTT. Its protein product is CATSRTWAPSFGELFF.

This clone was recorded at least ten times. This chain joins TRBV7-9 and TRBJ2-1, with TRBD2 matching over 7 bases. In germline, CDR1 is SEHNR, CDR2 FQNEAQ (reference sequence). The CDR3 has 14 residues. Trimming cost V 0 bases and J 8 bases; bases outside gene matches: 4. The CDR3 region is CASSLAGGVHEQFF. Written as DNA, the CDR3 is TGTGCCAGCAGCTTAGCGGGAGGGGTCCATGAGCAGTTCTTC.

The rearrangement links TRBV7-8 to TRBJ2-7, with 8 bases matching TRBD1. V was clipped by 0 bases and J by 4 bases; unmatched bases: 11. This CDR3 comprises 17 residues. Germline loops: CDR1 SGHVS, CDR2 FQNEAQ. The CDR3 nucleotides are TGTGCCAGCAGCTTAGCCTTTCGTGGACAGGGTTATTACGAGCAGTACTTC. It encodes CASSLAFRGQGYYEQYF.

Regarding this clone: A much larger clone lies one base from this, so it may be a read error. CDR3 nucleotide sequence: TGTGCCAGCGGGGGGGTGGTTAGCTCCTACAATGAGCAGTTCTTC. This sequence encodes CASGGVVSSYNEQFF. V is TRBV7-9 and J is TRBJ2-1, with 7 positions matching TRBD2. This CDR3 has 15 amino acids. Germline V gene sequence: CDR1 SEHNR, CDR2 FQNEAQ (reference sequence). V lost 8 bases to trimming and J lost 0 bases; unmatched junction nucleotides: 7.

This clone has only a few counts. The chain joins TRBV10-2 to TRBJ1-4; perhaps TRBD1 as D (6 bases). Germline-derived CDR1 and CDR2 are WSHSY and SAAADI. This CDR3 contains 13 residues. V lost 5 bases and J 8 bases, leaving 12 bases between the germline ends. CDR3 nucleotide sequence: TGCGCCAGCAGTTCGGACAGTCGGGAAAAACTGTTTTTT. It is translated as CASSSDSREKLFF.